The 9 T cell receptor beta chains below come from one sample, sequenced in a study of identical twins. MiXCR, run by TCRdb on the 5' RACE reads, gives a single entry per CDR3 protein. The sample has 210,000 or so distinct CDR3 sequences; about 15% are singletons. The sample was also linked to a second study, of T cells expressing NK-cell markers.

Sample: CD8+ T cells sorted from blood. These receptors all stem from a woman in her late teens or twenties in good health.

The table lists this clonotype with many counts. This chain uses TRBV5-1 with TRBJ2-7; 8 bases match TRBD2. CDR1 is SGHRS, CDR2 YFSETQ, per germline. The CDR3 consists of 17 residues. With 3 bases clipped from V and 2 bases from J, the junction kept 13 bases outside the gene matches. The CDR3 DNA follows: TGCGCCAGCAGCTCGGGACTAGAATCCTTGGGCACCTACGAGCAGTACTTC. This translates into CASSSGLESLGTYEQYF.

This clonotype was counted a few times. The V and J genes are TRBV5-6 and TRBJ2-7; the D is unclear. The germline gives CDR1 SGHDT, CDR2 YYEEEE. The ends were cut back, 1 base at V and 0 bases at J, with 5 bases in the middle. This CDR3 is 13 amino acids long. The CDR3, as DNA: TGTGCCAGCAGCTTGCAGATCTCCTACGAGCAGTACTTC. Its protein product is CASSLQISYEQYF.

This chain joins TRBV20-1 and TRBJ2-7; D might be TRBD2 (7 bases). This CDR3 is 15 amino acids long. Trimming left V 3 bases short and J 4 bases short, with 19 bases between. Germline V gene data show CDR1 as DFQATT and CDR2 as SNEGSKA (reference sequence). DNA of the CDR3: TGCAGTGCTAGTCAGGCCTTGAGCGGGACATACGAGCAGTACTTC. This translates into CSASQALSGTYEQYF.

The genes are TRBV6-1 and TRBJ2-1; D possibly matches TRBD1 or TRBD2 (5 bases each). Germline V gene lookup returns CDR1 MNHNS and CDR2 SASEGT. The CDR3 loop spans 15 amino acids. V lost 8 bases and J lost 6, with 20 bases in between. CDR3 region: CASAIEGRRSNEQFF. Written as DNA, the CDR3 is TGTGCCAGCGCCATAGAGGGGAGACGCTCCAATGAGCAGTTCTTC.

Only a few counts were recorded for this clonotype. The chain couples TRBV12-3 or TRBV12-4 to TRBJ2-1, with a weak D call TRBD2 (5 bases). The CDR3 has 13 residues. Trimming left V 6 bases short and J 2 bases short, with 8 bases between. CDR3: CASRWTPYNEQFF. The CDR3 DNA follows: TGTGCCAGCAGATGGACTCCCTACAATGAGCAGTTCTTC.

The rearrangement links TRBV12-3 or TRBV12-4 to TRBJ2-5, with unresolved D. Trimming left V 6 bases short and J 4 bases short, with 15 bases between. The CDR3 has 14 amino acids. This CDR3 reads CASRPQQSRETQYF. The CDR3 bases are TGTGCCAGCAGGCCTCAACAGAGTAGAGAGACCCAGTACTTC.

The chain couples TRBV5-4 to TRBJ2-1, with D tentatively TRBD1 or TRBD2 (5 bases each). This CDR3 is 17 amino acids long. Trimming took 0 bases from V and 0 from J, leaving 13 bases between them. CDR1 is SGHNT and CDR2 is YYREEE in the germline V gene (reference sequence). In nucleotides, the CDR3 is TGTGCCAGCAGCTTGGAGTTTGGGACGAGCTCCTACAATGAGCAGTTCTTC. This codes for CASSLEFGTSSYNEQFF.

This clonotype was seen a few times. The chain has TRBV7-9 and TRBJ2-7; D perhaps matches TRBD2 (7 bases). Germline CDR1 is SEHNR and CDR2 is FQNEAQ (reference sequence). This CDR3 spans 14 amino acids. The germline V and J ends were trimmed by 5 bases and 2 bases, with 13 bases remaining between them. The DNA for the CDR3 is TGTGCCAGCAGCGGCGGGGGCAGGGCCTACGAGCAGTACTTC. It yields the protein CASSGGGRAYEQYF. Filled out from reference TRBV7-9 and TRBJ2-7, the complete variable domain reads DTGVSQNPRHKITKRGQNVTFRCDPISEHNRLYWYRQTLGQGPEFLTYFQNEAQLEKSRLLSDRFSAERPKGSFSTLEIQRTEQGDSAMYLCASSGGGRAYEQYFGPGTRLTVT.

The rearrangement joins TRBV29-1 to TRBJ2-7; D possibly corresponds to TRBD2 (6 bases). CDR1 and CDR2 (germline): SQVTM, ANQGSEA. This CDR3 is 12 amino acids long. V lost 3 bases and J 4 bases, leaving 10 bases between the germline ends. CDR3 in amino acids: CSVDGGPYEQYF. The CDR3 DNA follows: TGCAGCGTTGACGGGGGTCCGTACGAGCAGTACTTC.